This entry features one TCR beta chain sequence. Its antigen is currently unknown. This specimen belongs to a study of radiotherapy plus CTLA-4 blockade in lung cancer. Study outcomes and limitations: Some TCR clones had been derived from tumors. These clones expanded in peripheral blood after radiotherapy plus ipilimumab.

People whose metastatic non-small-cell lung cancer was chemo-refractory got focal radiation along with CTLA-4 blockade by ipilimumab. The table came from immunoSEQ multiplex PCR; TCRdb's copy has only in-frame clones and leaves some out. The repertoire consists of about 43,000 clones, with approximately 67% occurring once and the leading ten covering 20% to 30%. V trimming: 4 bases; J trimming: 5 bases; junction bases outside the gene matches: 19. This CDR3 has 19 amino acids. CDR1 is SNHLY, CDR2 FYNNEI, per germline. Sequenced material: peripheral blood, taken from a patient treated with radiotherapy plus ipilimumab. The source of this sequence is a human donor with non-small cell lung cancer who had a partial response to radiotherapy plus ipilimumab. The chain couples TRBV2 to TRBJ2-2; 7 positions match TRBD1. In DNA, the CDR3 is TGTGCCAGCAGTGCCTCCCCGCCTAGAGGGGGCCTGAGGACCGGGGAGCTGTTTTTT. Protein: CASSASPPRGGLRTGELFF.